A single sample gave rise to the 16 T cell receptor beta chains below, sequenced in a study of shared clonotypes between healthy human individuals. TCRdb's copy holds only in-frame clones and misses some; the assay was immunoSEQ multiplex PCR. The table lists roughly 2.2 million clones, just under 95% of them singletons. What was sequenced was naive CD4+ T cells from PBMCs. Subset of the sample: CD45RA+ positively selected. The receptor set was obtained from a man between 18 and 29 years old in good health. Some clones in this sample may be carry-over from other donors' samples.

In its sample, this clone was seen once. The rearrangement links TRBV7-3 to TRBJ2-3; 7 bases are a match to TRBD1. The J segment lost 2 bases and the V segment lost 1 base, leaving 9 bases of the junction unmatched. CDR3 size: 17 residues. Germline-derived CDR1 and CDR2 are SGHTA and FQGTGA. The CDR3 spells CASSLIGTVGATDTQYF. The CDR3 nucleotides are TGTGCCAGCAGCTTAATAGGGACAGTGGGGGCCACAGATACGCAGTATTTT.

The CDR3 loop is CASSFLPLEANTQYF. For the CDR3, the DNA is TGTGCCAGCAGCTTTCTCCCACTGGAAGCCAATACGCAGTATTTT. The chain links TRBV5-4 to TRBJ2-3; D uncertain. Germline assignment: CDR1 SGHNT and CDR2 YYREEE (reference sequence). The V gene lost 2 bases and the J gene lost 7 bases, with 17 bases spanning the gap. This CDR3 spans 15 amino acids.

The chain has TRBV28 and TRBJ1-5; 8 positions agree with TRBD1. Trimming at V came to 6 bases and at J to 6 bases, leaving 10 bases not matched to a gene. CDR3 length: 15 residues. CDR1 and CDR2 from the germline V gene are MDHEN and SYDVKM. The CDR3: CASSLWTGQGQPQHF. The CDR3 DNA sequence: TGTGCCAGCAGCCTCTGGACAGGGCAGGGTCAGCCCCAGCATTTT. The full variable domain, in which reference TRBV28 and TRBJ1-5 provide the parts outside the CDR3, is DVKVTQSSRYLVKRTGEKVFLECVQDMDHENMFWYRQDPGLGLRLIYFSYDVKMKEKGDIPEGYSVSREKKERFSLILESASTNQTSMYLCASSLWTGQGQPQHFGDGTRLSIL.

The chain carries TRBV7-3 and TRBJ2-2, with D possibly TRBD2 on 6 matching bases. The CDR3 totals 16 residues. Trimming stripped 5 bases from V and 0 bases from J, with 13 bases between. Germline V CDR1 and CDR2: SGHTA, FQGTGA. The CDR3 nucleotides read TGTGCCAGCAGCCAACCCGGGACTTCGAACACCGGGGAGCTGTTTTTT. Protein product: CASSQPGTSNTGELFF.

This chain joins TRBV11-1 and TRBJ2-3, with TRBD2 identical over 11 bases. V lost 2 bases and J lost 5; bases outside the gene matches: 6. The CDR3 runs to 16 residues. Germline V gives CDR1 SGHAT, CDR2 FQDESV (reference sequence). This CDR3 is CASSLSLAGGGDTQYF. The CDR3 DNA reads as TGTGCCAGCAGCTTATCGCTAGCGGGAGGAGGAGATACGCAGTATTTT.

The chain has TRBV11-2 and TRBJ1-5; tentatively, D is TRBD1 (6 bases). The CDR3 spans 17 residues. V gave up 0 bases and J gave up 6 bases, with 18 bases separating them. Germline V gene lookup returns CDR1 SGHAT and CDR2 FQNNGV. The CDR3 loop is CASSLDRAGEDAQPQHF. For the CDR3, the DNA is TGTGCCAGCAGCTTAGATCGGGCAGGGGAGGATGCTCAGCCCCAGCATTTT.

V and J are TRBV18 and TRBJ1-1, with D perhaps TRBD1 (5 bases). This CDR3 has 15 amino acids. The germline V gene encodes CDR1 KGHSH and CDR2 LQKENI. The germline V and J ends were trimmed by 0 bases and 5 bases, with 13 bases remaining between them. CDR3 sequence reads: CASSPPVGRGTEAFF. CDR3 bases: TGTGCCAGCTCACCACCGGTGGGAAGGGGAACTGAAGCTTTCTTT.

The rearrangement uses TRBV2 and TRBJ1-1; D not certain. Trimming cost V 0 bases and J 8 bases, with 13 bases left between them. CDR1 is SNHLY and CDR2 is FYNNEI in the germline V gene. The CDR3 is 14 amino acids. The chain's CDR3 is CASSEAPRKFEAFF. The CDR3 bases are TGTGCCAGCAGTGAAGCCCCCCGAAAATTCGAAGCTTTCTTT. Using reference TRBV2 and TRBJ1-1 for the parts outside the CDR3, the full variable domain is EPEVTQTPSHQVTQMGQEVILRCVPISNHLYFYWYRQILGQKVEFLVSFYNNEISEKSEIFDDQFSVERPDGSNFTLKIRSTKLEDSAMYFCASSEAPRKFEAFFGQGTRLTVV.

This clone was seen a handful of times. V is TRBV6-4 and J is TRBJ2-2; 8 nucleotides match TRBD2. Trimming cost V 1 base and J 5 bases; bases outside gene matches: 9. The CDR3 consists of 17 residues. Germline CDR1 and CDR2: MRHNA and SNTAGT. CDR3: CASSDYGVAGNTGELFF. The CDR3, as DNA: TGTGCCAGCAGTGACTACGGGGTAGCGGGAAATACCGGGGAGCTGTTTTTT.

Note on this clone: Other DNA sequences in the sample encode the same CDR3. The chain has TRBV30 and TRBJ2-1; tentative D call: TRBD2 (6 bases). V shed 2 bases and J shed 0 bases, with 11 bases lying between them. Germline values: CDR1 GTSNPN, CDR2 SVGIG (reference sequence). CDR3 length equals 15 residues. The CDR3 region has the DNA TGTGCCTGGAGTCGGGGGAGGAGCTCCTACAATGAGCAGTTCTTC. It is translated as CAWSRGRSSYNEQFF.

Turning to this clone: Other DNA sequences in this specimen translate into the identical CDR3. This sequence joins TRBV7-3 and TRBJ2-2; TRBD2 aligns across 11 bases. The CDR3 consists of 14 residues. V was clipped by 2 bases and J by 7 bases; unmatched bases: 0. Germline assignment: CDR1 SGHTA and CDR2 FQGTGA. The CDR3 DNA is TGTGCCAGCAGCTTAGGGACTAGCGGCGGGGAGCTGTTTTTT. Protein sequence: CASSLGTSGGELFF.

The V and J genes are TRBV14 and TRBJ2-7; D is possibly TRBD1 or TRBD2 (6 bases each). The V gene's germline CDR1 is SGHDN and CDR2 FVKESK. The V end was cut by 4 bases, the J end by 7 bases, with 20 bases between. The CDR3 loop spans 15 amino acids. The CDR3 loop is CASSLSGGGSLEQYF. For the CDR3, the DNA is TGTGCCAGCAGCCTATCCGGGGGCGGGTCGTTGGAGCAGTACTTC.

The chain couples TRBV28 to TRBJ2-3; perhaps TRBD1 as D (6 bases). Germline V lookup: CDR1 MDHEN, CDR2 SYDVKM. V lost 4 bases and J lost 1, with 12 bases in between. The CDR3 runs 15 residues. The CDR3 protein is CASSSPGDGTDTQYF. CDR3 DNA: TGTGCCAGCAGTTCTCCAGGGGACGGCACAGATACGCAGTATTTT.

J is TRBJ2-3 and V is TRBV6-6, with D perhaps TRBD1 (5 bases). From germline, CDR1 is MNHNY and CDR2 SVGAGI (reference sequence). This CDR3 is 15 amino acids long. The V gene lost 2 bases and the J gene lost 1 base, with 10 bases spanning the gap. The CDR3 nucleotides are TGTGCCAGCAGTTACCCCAGGGCCCGCACAGATACGCAGTATTTT. Its protein product is CASSYPRARTDTQYF.

The gene calls are TRBV9 and TRBJ2-1, with D possibly matching TRBD2 (5 bases). CDR3 length equals 16 residues. Trimming left V 1 base short and J 0 bases short, with 11 bases between. Germline loops: CDR1 SGDLS, CDR2 YYNGEE. The CDR3 loop is CASSVNSAYSYNEQFF. In DNA form, the CDR3 reads TGTGCCAGCAGCGTAAATAGCGCCTACTCCTACAATGAGCAGTTCTTC. The whole variable domain, remainder taken from reference TRBV9 and TRBJ2-1, is DSGVTQTPKHLITATGQRVTLRCSPRSGDLSVYWYQQSLDQGLQFLIQYYNGEERAKGNILERFSAQQFPDLHSELNLSSLELGDSALYFCASSVNSAYSYNEQFFGPGTRLTVL.

V gene TRBV5-1 combines with J gene TRBJ2-2; 10 bases match TRBD2. The junction had 5 bases not matched to a gene; V was cut back by 4 bases and J by 2 bases. The CDR3 spans 16 residues. Germline V gene data show CDR1 as SGHRS and CDR2 as YFSETQ. The CDR3 DNA follows: TGCGCCAGCAGCCCCCCTAGCGGGAGAAACACCGGGGAGCTGTTTTTT. Its translation: CASSPPSGRNTGELFF.